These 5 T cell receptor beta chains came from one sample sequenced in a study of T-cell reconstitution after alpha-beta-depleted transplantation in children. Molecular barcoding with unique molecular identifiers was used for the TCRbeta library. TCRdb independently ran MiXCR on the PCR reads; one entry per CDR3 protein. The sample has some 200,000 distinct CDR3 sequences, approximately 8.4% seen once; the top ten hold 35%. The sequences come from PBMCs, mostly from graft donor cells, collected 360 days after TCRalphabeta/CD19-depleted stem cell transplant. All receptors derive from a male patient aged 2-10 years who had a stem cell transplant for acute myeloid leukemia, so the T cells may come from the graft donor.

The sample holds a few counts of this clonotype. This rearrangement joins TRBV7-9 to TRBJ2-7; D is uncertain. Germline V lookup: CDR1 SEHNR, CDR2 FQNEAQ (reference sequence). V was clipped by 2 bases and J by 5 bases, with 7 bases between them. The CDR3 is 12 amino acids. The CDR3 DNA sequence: TGTGCCAGCAGCTTAAGACCCCACGAGCAGTACTTC. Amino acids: CASSLRPHEQYF.

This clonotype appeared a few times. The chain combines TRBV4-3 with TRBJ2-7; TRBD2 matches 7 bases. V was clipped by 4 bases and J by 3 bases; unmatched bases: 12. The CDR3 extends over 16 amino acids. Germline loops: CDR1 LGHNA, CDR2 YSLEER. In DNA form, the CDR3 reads TGCGCCAGCAGCCGAGTACTAGCGACGAGCAACTACGAGCAGTACTTC. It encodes CASSRVLATSNYEQYF.

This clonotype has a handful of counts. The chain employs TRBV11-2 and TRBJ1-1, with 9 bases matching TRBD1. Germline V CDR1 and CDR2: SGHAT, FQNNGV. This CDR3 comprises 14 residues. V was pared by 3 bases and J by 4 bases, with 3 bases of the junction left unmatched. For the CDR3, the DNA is TGTGCCAGCAGCTTCTTGGACAGGGGCACTGAAGCTTTCTTT. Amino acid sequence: CASSFLDRGTEAFF.

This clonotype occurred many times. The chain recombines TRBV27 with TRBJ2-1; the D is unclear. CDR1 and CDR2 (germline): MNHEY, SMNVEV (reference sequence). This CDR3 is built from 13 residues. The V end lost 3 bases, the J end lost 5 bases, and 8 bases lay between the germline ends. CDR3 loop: CASSFGINNEQFF. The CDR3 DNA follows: TGTGCCAGCAGTTTCGGCATTAACAATGAGCAGTTCTTC.

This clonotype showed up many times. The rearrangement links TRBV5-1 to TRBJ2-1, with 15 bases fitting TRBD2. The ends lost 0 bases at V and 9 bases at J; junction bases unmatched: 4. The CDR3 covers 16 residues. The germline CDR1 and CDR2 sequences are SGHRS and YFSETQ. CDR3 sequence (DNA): TGCGCCAGCAGCTTGGAGACGGGACTAGCGGGAGGTGAGCAGTTCTTC. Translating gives CASSLETGLAGGEQFF.